The 29 T cell receptor beta chains below all came from one sample that was sequenced in a study of a mutant IDH1 vaccine in newly diagnosed glioma. Assay used: immunoSEQ multiplex PCR; TCRdb lists only in-frame clones, some missing. The sample comprises about 84,000 clones, about 81% of which are singletons, and approximately 5.4% rests with the top ten. No antigen has been assigned to these receptors. This sample's time point: week 47, end of study. All doses held 300 ug of mutant IDH1 20-mer peptide, with topical imiquimod. Source: PBMCs, taken from a glioma patient whose treatment included an IDH1 peptide vaccine. These TCRs come from a man aged 35-49 years with glioma.

This clone has just one count. The chain has TRBV5-1 and TRBJ2-3; D is undetermined. This CDR3 is 15 amino acids long. Deletions cut 0 bases from V and 2 bases from J, with 10 bases between. Looked up from germline, CDR1 is SGHRS and CDR2 is YFSETQ. In nucleotides, the CDR3 is TGCGCCAGCAGCTTGGCAGCGACTTCCACAGATACGCAGTATTTT. Protein product: CASSLAATSTDTQYF.

The V gene is TRBV18, the J gene TRBJ1-4, with D hard to call. From germline, CDR1 is KGHSH and CDR2 LQKENI. The V and J ends lost 2 bases and 2 bases respectively, with 9 bases between them. This CDR3 is 15 amino acids long. DNA of the CDR3: TGTGCCAGCTCACCAACCGGGCCCACTAATGAAAAACTGTTTTTT. Amino acids: CASSPTGPTNEKLFF.

The chain has TRBV4-1 and TRBJ2-1, with TRBD1 identical over 8 bases. The germline gives CDR1 MGHRA, CDR2 YSYEKL. V dropped 5 bases and J dropped 4; count of bases not matched to a gene: 4. There are 14 residues in the CDR3. CDR3 in amino acids: CASSNRDRYNEQFF. The CDR3 bases are TGCGCCAGCAGCAACCGGGACAGGTACAATGAGCAGTTCTTC.

This chain joins TRBV5-6 and TRBJ2-7, with D maybe TRBD1 (6 bases). Deletions cut 1 base from V and 3 bases from J, with 14 bases between. This CDR3 is built from 15 residues. Per the germline V gene, CDR1 is SGHDT and CDR2 is YYEEEE. The CDR3 loop reads CASSLLGQPYYEQYF. The CDR3 DNA follows: TGTGCCAGCAGCTTGTTAGGACAGCCCTACTACGAGCAGTACTTC.

The rearrangement uses TRBV7-2 and TRBJ1-4; 7 nucleotides align to TRBD1. The CDR3 is 15 residues long. Trimming at V came to 0 bases and at J to 8 bases, leaving 6 bases not matched to a gene. CDR1 SGHTA and CDR2 FQGNSA come from the germline V gene. The CDR3 DNA sequence: TGTGCCAGCAGCTTAGCGTTGGCAGGGGGGGAAAAACTGTTTTTT. Amino acids: CASSLALAGGEKLFF.

The chain couples TRBV5-4 to TRBJ1-1, with D uncertain. Trimming removed 1 base from V and 0 bases from J, with 10 bases in between. The CDR3 has 15 amino acids. Germline V gene lookup returns CDR1 SGHNT and CDR2 YYREEE (reference sequence). The CDR3 loop is CASSLIDTLNTEAFF. CDR3 nucleotide sequence: TGTGCCAGCAGCTTGATTGACACATTGAACACTGAAGCTTTCTTT.

This clone was seen once. CDR3 in amino acids: CASSPPGVIRDTQYF. Here the CDR3 DNA reads TGTGCCAGCAGCCCTCCTGGAGTTATCAGGGATACGCAGTATTTT. J is TRBJ2-3 and V is TRBV27; D gene unclear. CDR3 length equals 15 residues. Trimming shortened V by 6 bases and J by 6 bases, and 19 bases separated the two germline ends. In germline, CDR1 is MNHEY, CDR2 SMNVEV (reference sequence).

The chain carries TRBV2 and TRBJ1-3, with TRBD1 as a possible D gene (5 bases). Germline lookup yields CDR1 SNHLY and CDR2 FYNNEI. V was cut by 6 bases and J by 1 base, with 10 bases left in between. There are 14 residues in the CDR3. CDR3 sequence (DNA): TGTGCCAGCAGCCTCGGGGGGTCTGGAAACACCATATATTTT. Its protein product is CASSLGGSGNTIYF. Combining the CDR3 with reference TRBV2 and TRBJ1-3 gives the whole variable domain EPEVTQTPSHQVTQMGQEVILRCVPISNHLYFYWYRQILGQKVEFLVSFYNNEISEKSEIFDDQFSVERPDGSNFTLKIRSTKLEDSAMYFCASSLGGSGNTIYFGEGSWLTVV.

The rearrangement links TRBV19 to TRBJ2-3; 7 nucleotides line up with TRBD1. Germline V gene sequence: CDR1 LNHDA, CDR2 SQIVND (reference sequence). This CDR3 has 15 amino acids. V shed 4 bases and J 4 bases; nucleotides not matched to a gene: 8. CDR3 in DNA: TGTGCCAGTAGTACGACAGGGCGAGGAGCAGATACGCAGTATTTT. Translation: CASSTTGRGADTQYF.

This clone was found once. This chain uses TRBV5-1 with TRBJ1-5, with D perhaps TRBD1 (5 bases). Germline V gene data show CDR1 as SGHRS and CDR2 as YFSETQ. Trimming shortened V by 1 base and J by 5 bases, and 13 bases separated the two germline ends. The CDR3 sequence is 15 residues long. CDR3 in amino acids: CASSLSGGGHQPQHF. The CDR3 DNA reads TGCGCCAGCAGCTTGTCGGGGGGAGGGCATCAGCCCCAGCATTTT.

The chain employs TRBV5-6 and TRBJ2-7; D gene unclear. CDR3 length: 15 residues. Trimming took off 1 base at V and 2 bases at J, with 13 bases between the two ends. Germline values: CDR1 SGHDT, CDR2 YYEEEE. Here the CDR3 reads CASSLLHSLTYEQYF. The DNA for the CDR3 is TGTGCCAGCAGCTTGTTGCACAGTCTAACCTACGAGCAGTACTTC.

This rearrangement joins TRBV7-9 to TRBJ2-5; 13 bases fit TRBD2. CDR1 and CDR2 from the germline V gene are SEHNR and FQNEAQ (reference sequence). Trimming at V came to 6 bases and at J to 5 bases, leaving 9 bases not matched to a gene. The CDR3 loop spans 16 amino acids. The CDR3 here is CASRTGLAGVDETQYF. The CDR3 nucleotides read TGTGCCAGCAGGACAGGACTAGCGGGAGTTGATGAGACCCAGTACTTC.

This clone was seen only a few times. The gene calls are TRBV20-1 and TRBJ2-7; D gene uncertain. Trimming cost V 6 bases and J 3 bases, with 6 bases left between them. This CDR3 contains 10 residues. Germline loops: CDR1 DFQATT, CDR2 SNEGSKA (reference sequence). The DNA of the CDR3 is TGCAGTGCGGGTGACTACGAGCAGTACTTC. As protein: CSAGDYEQYF.

The V and J genes are TRBV5-6 and TRBJ1-3; perhaps TRBD1 as D (5 bases). V shed 2 bases and J shed 2 bases, with 8 bases lying between them. CDR3 length: 14 residues. Per the germline V gene, CDR1 is SGHDT and CDR2 is YYEEEE. The CDR3 nucleotides read TGTGCCAGCAGCTTTGGGGGGACTGGAAACACCATATATTTT. Translation: CASSFGGTGNTIYF.

The V gene is TRBV12-5, the J gene TRBJ2-1; 8 bases are a match to TRBD2. The CDR3 covers 15 residues. The trim removed 7 bases at V and 0 bases at J, leaving 5 bases unmatched. The germline CDR1 and CDR2 sequences are LGHNT and FRNRAP. As DNA, the CDR3 is TGTGCTAGTGCCCCGGGGGGGCCCTCCTACAATGAGCAGTTCTTC. This translates into CASAPGGPSYNEQFF.

The J gene is TRBJ2-5, the V gene TRBV7-2, with D tentatively TRBD1 (5 bases). Germline lookup yields CDR1 SGHTA and CDR2 FQGNSA. V shed 5 bases and J shed 0 bases, with 13 bases lying between them. The CDR3 runs 15 residues. Written as DNA, the CDR3 is TGTGCCAGCAGCCGATTAGGGGTGTACCAAGAGACCCAGTACTTC. Protein product: CASSRLGVYQETQYF.

The chain joins TRBV9 to TRBJ2-1, with 8 nucleotides matching TRBD2. The germline V gene has CDR1 SGDLS and CDR2 YYNGEE. The CDR3 spans 15 residues. The ends lost 4 bases at V and 12 bases at J; junction bases unmatched: 15. CDR3 DNA: TGTGCCAGCAGCCCCGGGCGGGGACTAGATCGTTGGCAGTTCTTC. Its protein is CASSPGRGLDRWQFF.

This chain uses TRBV18 with TRBJ1-2; 12 bases are shared with TRBD1. Losses at the gene ends were 5 bases for V and 8 bases for J; bases not matched to a gene: 9. Germline lookup yields CDR1 KGHSH and CDR2 LQKENI. The CDR3 spans 15 residues. This CDR3 reads CASSSSGTGGEGYTF. In DNA form, the CDR3 reads TGTGCCAGCTCATCATCCGGGACAGGGGGCGAAGGCTACACCTTC.

The rearrangement links TRBV30 to TRBJ2-5, with D perhaps given as TRBD1 or TRBD2 (5 bases each). The CDR3 sequence is 14 residues long. Germline V lookup: CDR1 GTSNPN, CDR2 SVGIG (reference sequence). The V and J ends lost 0 bases and 3 bases respectively, with 11 bases between them. The CDR3 spells CAWSVGGQKETQYF. The DNA of the CDR3 is TGTGCCTGGAGTGTAGGAGGACAAAAAGAGACCCAGTACTTC. The full variable domain, rest sourced from reference TRBV30 and TRBJ2-5, is SQTIHQWPATLVQPVGSPLSLECTVEGTSNPNLYWYRQAAGRGLQLLFYSVGIGQISSEVPQNLSASRPQDRQFILSSKKLLLSDSGFYLCAWSVGGQKETQYFGPGTRLLVL.

This rearrangement joins TRBV5-6 to TRBJ2-7; D gene ambiguous. The V and J ends lost 1 base and 2 bases respectively, with 10 bases between them. The CDR3 extends over 14 amino acids. CDR1 is SGHDT, CDR2 YYEEEE, per germline. The chain's CDR3 is CASSLKQVPYEQYF. CDR3 nucleotides: TGTGCCAGCAGCTTGAAGCAGGTCCCCTACGAGCAGTACTTC.

This chain uses TRBV4-2 with TRBJ1-4; the D gene is possibly TRBD1 (5 bases). The CDR3 extends over 16 amino acids. The V gene lost 1 base and the J gene lost 2 bases, with 11 bases spanning the gap. The germline V gene has CDR1 LGHNA and CDR2 YNFKEQ. The CDR3 sequence is CASSQVRGTTNEKLFF. DNA of the CDR3: TGTGCCAGCAGCCAAGTCCGGGGGACGACTAATGAAAAACTGTTTTTT.

This clone has just a few counts. V and J are TRBV7-2 and TRBJ1-1, with D possibly being TRBD1 (5 bases). Germline-derived CDR1 and CDR2 are SGHTA and FQGNSA. The CDR3 length is 14 residues. Trimming removed 0 bases at V and 4 bases at J, with 9 bases between. For the CDR3, the DNA is TGTGCCAGCAGCTTAGCTTCGGGGCCCACTGAAGCTTTCTTT. Amino acid sequence: CASSLASGPTEAFF. Supplemented by reference TRBV7-2 and TRBJ1-1, the full variable domain reads GAGVSQSPSNKVTEKGKDVELRCDPISGHTALYWYRQSLGQGLEFLIYFQGNSAPDKSGLPSDRFSAERTGGSVSTLTIQRTQQEDSAVYLCASSLASGPTEAFFGQGTRLTVV.

The chain employs TRBV5-1 and TRBJ2-7; no clear D. CDR1 SGHRS and CDR2 YFSETQ come from the germline V gene. This CDR3 is built from 15 residues. V lost 2 bases to trimming and J lost 3 bases, with 15 bases between them. As DNA, the CDR3 is TGCGCCAGCAGCTTCTCCGATAGTAGGTACTACGAGCAGTACTTC. Amino acid sequence: CASSFSDSRYYEQYF.

This chain uses TRBV28 with TRBJ1-1; D unclear. This CDR3 contains 15 residues. Germline V gene data show CDR1 as MDHEN and CDR2 as SYDVKM. Trimming stripped 6 bases from V and 4 bases from J, with 18 bases between. CDR3 sequence (DNA): TGTGCCAGCAGCCGTCCTTGGGCCGGGAGCACTGAAGCTTTCTTT. Its translation is CASSRPWAGSTEAFF.

As DNA, the CDR3 is TGTGCCAGCAGTGCTGACCCGGGTACTGAAGCTTTCTTT. As protein: CASSADPGTEAFF. The chain carries TRBV2 and TRBJ1-1; D is unresolved. CDR3 length: 13 residues. Trimming took off 4 bases at V and 5 bases at J, with 11 bases between the two ends. In germline, CDR1 is SNHLY, CDR2 FYNNEI.

V is TRBV11-2 and J is TRBJ1-1; 10 bases are a match to TRBD1. Trimming took 2 bases from V and 0 from J; bases not matched to a gene: 3. This CDR3 spans 16 amino acids. Germline lookup yields CDR1 SGHAT and CDR2 FQNNGV. CDR3 DNA sequence: TGTGCCAGCAGCTTAAGGGACAGGGGCCTGAACACTGAAGCTTTCTTT. This translates into CASSLRDRGLNTEAFF.

The chain carries TRBV27 and TRBJ1-1; no clear D gene. V was trimmed by 4 bases and J by 0 bases, leaving 9 bases between them. Germline assignment: CDR1 MNHEY and CDR2 SMNVEV (reference sequence). The CDR3 extends over 14 amino acids. CDR3 DNA: TGTGCCAGCAGTTCCATTACCCTGAACACTGAAGCTTTCTTT. Protein sequence: CASSSITLNTEAFF.

This rearrangement joins TRBV5-4 to TRBJ2-3; TRBD2 matches at 9 bases. The CDR3 totals 17 residues. Trimming cost V 0 bases and J 5 bases; bases outside gene matches: 10. In germline, CDR1 is SGHNT, CDR2 YYREEE (reference sequence). In nucleotides, the CDR3 is TGTGCCAGCAGCTTGGCGGTTAGCGGGAGAGGTGGAGATACGCAGTATTTT. Its protein is CASSLAVSGRGGDTQYF. The variable domain in full, with the rest retrieved from reference TRBV5-4 and TRBJ2-3, is ETGVTQSPTHLIKTRGQQVTLRCSSQSGHNTVSWYQQALGQGPQFIFQYYREEENGRGNFPPRFSGLQFPNYSSELNVNALELDDSALYLCASSLAVSGRGGDTQYFGPGTRLTVL.

The rearrangement links TRBV30 to TRBJ2-3; 10 bases are shared with TRBD1. Germline V CDR1 and CDR2: GTSNPN, SVGIG (reference sequence). The CDR3 loop spans 13 amino acids. V was clipped by 6 bases and J by 3 bases; unmatched bases: 3. The CDR3 loop is CACRDRGTDTQYF. The CDR3 DNA reads as TGTGCCTGCAGGGACAGGGGAACAGATACGCAGTATTTT.